These 31 T cell receptor beta chains were all obtained from the same sample, sequenced in a study of siplizumab effects on memory and regulatory T cells. Using immunoSEQ multiplex PCR, the repertoire was profiled, and TCRdb retains in-frame clones only, with some absent. Counted here are roughly 82,000 clones, over 80% occurring once; the ten biggest clones make up approximately 1.5%. Sequenced: Tregs sorted from blood. The receptors originated from a human donor in good health.

CDR3 residues: CASSLEHRLDTEAFF. DNA for the CDR3: TGCGCCAGCAGCTTAGAGCACCGCCTGGACACTGAAGCTTTCTTT. The chain has TRBV5-1 and TRBJ1-1, with D unresolved. The CDR3 loop spans 15 amino acids. Trimming cost V 2 bases and J 3 bases, with 14 bases left between them. Germline lookup yields CDR1 SGHRS and CDR2 YFSETQ.

V and J are TRBV27 and TRBJ1-2; D gene uncertain. The CDR3 is made up of 10 amino acids. Germline V gene sequence: CDR1 MNHEY, CDR2 SMNVEV (reference sequence). V dropped 6 bases and J dropped 6 bases, with 5 bases sitting between them. The CDR3: CASSRHGYTF. The CDR3 DNA sequence: TGTGCCAGCAGCCGCCATGGCTACACCTTC.

This CDR3 reads CASSFKGDRGPFGYEQYF. In nucleotides, the CDR3 is TGTGCCAGCAGTTTTAAAGGGGACAGGGGACCCTTTGGATACGAGCAGTACTTC. The chain is built from TRBV6-7 and TRBJ2-7, with 10 positions matching TRBD1. TRBV6-7 is an ORF, and what it does is uncertain. V lost 4 bases, J lost 4 bases, and 16 bases stayed unmatched. The CDR3 runs to 18 residues.

The chain carries TRBV25-1 and TRBJ2-2; TRBD2 agrees at 13 bases. Per germline, CDR1 MGHDK and CDR2 SYGVNS. V was pared by 6 bases and J by 1 base, with 5 bases of the junction left unmatched. The CDR3 runs 17 residues. The CDR3 DNA reads TGTGCCAGCAGGGCACTAGCGGGGGGGATGAACACCGGGGAGCTGTTTTTT. It translates to CASRALAGGMNTGELFF.

The chain has TRBV28 and TRBJ2-7; perhaps TRBD2 as D (6 bases). The CDR3 is made up of 14 amino acids. Per the germline V gene, CDR1 is MDHEN and CDR2 is SYDVKM. The V end was cut by 3 bases, the J end by 2 bases, with 11 bases between. CDR3: CASSFGGVTYEQYF. The CDR3 DNA reads TGTGCCAGCAGTTTCGGCGGGGTGACCTACGAGCAGTACTTC.

The table lists this clone with a few counts. The V gene is TRBV7-9, the J gene TRBJ1-2; D is possibly TRBD1 (5 bases). The germline CDR1 and CDR2 sequences are SEHNR and FQNEAQ (reference sequence). The CDR3 extends over 12 amino acids. V was pared by 5 bases and J by 5 bases, with 9 bases between. CDR3 loop: CASSRGAYGYTF. The CDR3 coding sequence is TGTGCCAGCAGCAGAGGGGCTTATGGCTACACCTTC.

The chain combines TRBV27 with TRBJ2-7; TRBD1 might be the D (6 bases). Germline V gene lookup returns CDR1 MNHEY and CDR2 SMNVEV (reference sequence). The CDR3 contains 12 residues. The ends were cut back, 2 bases at V and 6 bases at J, with 8 bases in the middle. The CDR3 DNA reads as TGTGCCAGCAGTTTACGAGGGGGCGAGCAGTACTTC. Translated: CASSLRGGEQYF.

The gene calls are TRBV7-8 and TRBJ1-1; TRBD1 aligns across 7 bases. Trimming took 3 bases from V and 3 from J; bases not matched to a gene: 4. The CDR3 length is 14 residues. Germline V CDR1 and CDR2: SGHVS, FQNEAQ. CDR3 nucleotides: TGTGCCAGCAGCTTTCAGGGGGAGGACACTGAAGCTTTCTTT. This codes for CASSFQGEDTEAFF. Looking up the rest from reference TRBV7-8 and TRBJ1-1 gives the full variable domain: GAGVSQSPRYKVAKRGQDVALRCDPISGHVSLFWYQQALGQGPEFLTYFQNEAQLDKSGLPSDRFFAERPEGSVSTLKIQRTQQEDSAVYLCASSFQGEDTEAFFGQGTRLTVV.

This rearrangement joins TRBV9 to TRBJ1-2; D not certain. CDR3 size: 12 residues. V lost 4 bases, J lost 2 bases, and 6 bases lay in between. Per the germline V gene, CDR1 is SGDLS and CDR2 is YYNGEE. The CDR3 loop is CASSTSNYGYTF. The CDR3 bases are TGTGCCAGCAGCACCAGCAACTATGGCTACACCTTC.

This clone showed up just a few times. V usage is TRBV2 and J usage is TRBJ2-7, with TRBD1 identical over 8 bases. V was pared by 5 bases and J by 9 bases, with 3 bases of the junction left unmatched. The CDR3 totals 11 residues. Germline assignment: CDR1 SNHLY and CDR2 FYNNEI. The CDR3 loop is CASSQQGVQYF. CDR3 in DNA: TGTGCCAGCAGTCAACAGGGGGTGCAGTACTTC.

V and J are TRBV12-5 and TRBJ2-3, with a weak D call TRBD1 (5 bases). The CDR3 sequence is 15 residues long. Trimming cost V 5 bases and J 5 bases, with 17 bases left between them. Germline V CDR1 and CDR2: LGHNT, FRNRAP. The chain's CDR3 is CASGLNVGVIDTQYF. The DNA for the CDR3 is TGTGCTAGTGGTCTGAATGTAGGGGTAATAGATACGCAGTATTTT.

This chain connects TRBV5-4 to TRBJ1-1, with a possible D match to TRBD1 (6 bases). Deletions cut 6 bases from V and 1 base from J, with 13 bases between. CDR3 length: 14 amino acids. Germline CDR1 reads SGHNT; CDR2 reads YYREEE (reference sequence). DNA for the CDR3: TGTGCCAGCATCCTCCGACAGGCGAACACTGAAGCTTTCTTT. Residues: CASILRQANTEAFF.

This sequence joins TRBV9 and TRBJ2-7, with TRBD2 identical over 12 bases. Per germline, CDR1 SGDLS and CDR2 YYNGEE. The CDR3 contains 15 residues. With V trimmed by 4 bases and J by 4 bases, 6 bases remained unmatched. The CDR3 region has the DNA TGTGCCAGCAGCCGAACTAGCGGGGGGCAGTACGAGCAGTACTTC. It yields the protein CASSRTSGGQYEQYF.

The chain combines TRBV5-4 with TRBJ2-7; perhaps TRBD2 as D (6 bases). In germline, CDR1 is SGHNT, CDR2 YYREEE (reference sequence). The CDR3 extends over 15 amino acids. Trimming stripped 0 bases from V and 3 bases from J, with 13 bases between. In DNA form, the CDR3 reads TGTGCCAGCAGCTTGGAAGCGGGTTTAGGCTACGAGCAGTACTTC. It is translated as CASSLEAGLGYEQYF.

This chain links TRBV9 with TRBJ1-1; TRBD1 agrees at 10 bases. This CDR3 contains 14 residues. CDR1 SGDLS and CDR2 YYNGEE come from the germline V gene. Trimming at V came to 4 bases and at J to 5 bases, leaving 5 bases not matched to a gene. The CDR3 loop is CASSPTGGGTEAFF. The DNA for the CDR3 is TGTGCCAGCAGCCCGACAGGGGGCGGTACTGAAGCTTTCTTT.

V and J are TRBV7-9 and TRBJ1-2; no definite D call. This CDR3 spans 15 amino acids. Germline values: CDR1 SEHNR, CDR2 FQNEAQ (reference sequence). V lost 5 bases and J lost 4, with 17 bases in between. CDR3 coding DNA: TGTGCCAGCAGCACCGTATTTACCGACCCCTATGGCTACACCTTC. Amino acid sequence: CASSTVFTDPYGYTF.

This rearrangement joins TRBV6-5 to TRBJ2-1; a weak D match, TRBD2 (5 bases). The CDR3 length is 11 residues. The germline gives CDR1 MNHEY, CDR2 SVGAGI. The V and J ends lost 4 bases and 9 bases respectively, with 7 bases between them. CDR3 residues: CASSSSREQFF. The CDR3 nucleotides are TGTGCCAGCAGTTCTAGCCGTGAGCAGTTCTTC.

This clone was picked up one time. This sequence joins TRBV27 and TRBJ1-6, with D unclear. The V end lost 1 base, the J end lost 6 bases, and 13 bases lay between the germline ends. CDR1 is MNHEY and CDR2 is SMNVEV in the germline V gene (reference sequence). CDR3 length: 16 amino acids. The CDR3 here is CASSLFVGQVNSPLHF. The DNA of the CDR3 is TGTGCCAGCAGTTTATTTGTAGGGCAAGTTAATTCACCCCTCCACTTT.

This rearrangement joins TRBV5-5 to TRBJ1-4, with D unclear. Trimming shortened V by 3 bases and J by 8 bases, and 20 bases separated the two germline ends. Germline assignment: CDR1 SGHKS and CDR2 YYEKEE (reference sequence). The CDR3 loop spans 16 amino acids. The CDR3 is CASSWRGRQSGEKLFF. In nucleotides, the CDR3 is TGTGCCAGCAGCTGGCGAGGACGGCAATCAGGCGAAAAACTGTTTTTT.

The chain has TRBV29-1 and TRBJ2-5, with D uncertain. Per germline, CDR1 SQVTM and CDR2 ANQGSEA. The V and J ends lost 4 bases and 0 bases respectively, with 3 bases between them. This CDR3 region has 11 residues. Here the CDR3 DNA reads TGCAGCGTTGTAAACCAAGAGACCCAGTACTTC. Translating it yields CSVVNQETQYF. The full variable domain, rest sourced from reference TRBV29-1 and TRBJ2-5, is SAVISQKPSRDICQRGTSLTIQCQVDSQVTMMFWYRQQPGQSLTLIATANQGSEATYESGFVIDKFPISRPNLTFSTLTVSNMSPEDSSIYLCSVVNQETQYFGPGTRLLVL.

This clone appeared a few times. This chain joins TRBV11-2 and TRBJ1-1; no firm D call. V was shortened by 1 base and J by 1 base, with 4 bases between the two germline ends. In germline, CDR1 is SGHAT, CDR2 FQNNGV. CDR3 length: 13 amino acids. The CDR3 DNA sequence: TGTGCCAGCAGCTTAGTCGAGAACACTGAAGCTTTCTTT. It translates to CASSLVENTEAFF.

The rearrangement links TRBV7-2 to TRBJ2-3, with 7 positions matching TRBD2. Trimming at V came to 2 bases and at J to 6 bases, leaving 5 bases not matched to a gene. This CDR3 is built from 14 residues. CDR1 is SGHTA and CDR2 is FQGNSA in the germline V gene. The CDR3 DNA reads TGTGCCAGCAGCTTAAGACTAGCTGTGGATACGCAGTATTTT. Amino acid sequence: CASSLRLAVDTQYF.

The chain joins TRBV11-2 to TRBJ1-2, with TRBD1 matching 7 bases. Germline lookup yields CDR1 SGHAT and CDR2 FQNNGV. CDR3 length equals 12 residues. V shed 5 bases and J 4 bases; nucleotides not matched to a gene: 1. The CDR3 is CASSRDSYGYTF. The CDR3 region has the DNA TGTGCCAGCAGCAGGGACAGCTATGGCTACACCTTC.

The rearrangement links TRBV6-5 to TRBJ1-2; the D gene is possibly TRBD1 (6 bases). The CDR3 has 15 residues. Germline lookup yields CDR1 MNHEY and CDR2 SVGAGI. The V end lost 2 bases, the J end lost 4 bases, and 14 bases lay between the germline ends. The DNA of the CDR3 is TGTGCCAGCAGTTACAAGGGGGTAGGAGGCTATGGCTACACCTTC. It codes for CASSYKGVGGYGYTF.

The chain employs TRBV6-5 and TRBJ1-1; the D gene is possibly TRBD1 (5 bases). V was clipped by 0 bases and J by 8 bases, with 10 bases between them. This CDR3 is built from 13 residues. Germline loops: CDR1 MNHEY, CDR2 SVGAGI. The CDR3 nucleotides are TGTGCCAGCAGTTACTCCTGGACACTCGAAGCTTTCTTT. Protein sequence: CASSYSWTLEAFF.

The genes are TRBV5-5 and TRBJ2-2; 8 nucleotides agree with TRBD2. The CDR3 sequence is 16 residues long. Germline lookup yields CDR1 SGHKS and CDR2 YYEKEE (reference sequence). J gave up 2 bases and V 1 base, and 4 bases lay outside the gene matches. The DNA for the CDR3 is TGTGCCAGCAGCTTGTCGGGAGGGGTTAACACCGGGGAGCTGTTTTTT. Protein product: CASSLSGGVNTGELFF.

This clone was seen a handful of times. The V and J genes are TRBV28 and TRBJ2-6, with D unresolved. V was pared by 3 bases and J by 1 base, with 7 bases between. This CDR3 contains 15 residues. Per germline, CDR1 MDHEN and CDR2 SYDVKM. The CDR3, as DNA: TGTGCCAGCAGTTTGAGACCTTCTGGGGCCAACGTCCTGACTTTC. The encoded protein is CASSLRPSGANVLTF.

This chain connects TRBV9 to TRBJ1-1, with D hard to call. Germline V lookup: CDR1 SGDLS, CDR2 YYNGEE. The CDR3 runs to 14 residues. Trimming stripped 2 bases from V and 2 bases from J, with 10 bases between. The DNA for the CDR3 is TGTGCCAGCAGCGTTTCTCCCGCCAACACTGAAGCTTTCTTT. It yields the protein CASSVSPANTEAFF.

V is TRBV6-6 and J is TRBJ1-1; D is perhaps TRBD1 (5 bases). The CDR3 runs 11 residues. CDR1 and CDR2 from the germline V gene are MNHNY and SVGAGI (reference sequence). Between the trimmed V and J ends, which lost 2 bases and 9 bases, there was a span of 7 bases. CDR3 loop: CASSYGGKAFF. DNA of the CDR3: TGTGCCAGCAGTTACGGGGGGAAAGCTTTCTTT.

The chain combines TRBV19 with TRBJ2-5; the match to TRBD1 covers 7 bases. CDR3 length: 15 residues. The V gene's germline CDR1 is LNHDA and CDR2 SQIVND (reference sequence). J was trimmed by 0 bases and V by 4 bases; bases with no gene match: 5. The DNA of the CDR3 is TGTGCCAGTAGTAGGGGGACAGAGTACCAAGAGACCCAGTACTTC. Translation: CASSRGTEYQETQYF.

The CDR3 reads CASSTGASSETQYF. CDR3 DNA sequence: TGTGCCAGCAGCACCGGGGCTAGTTCGGAGACCCAGTACTTC. The J gene is TRBJ2-5, the V gene TRBV9; D is tentatively TRBD1 or TRBD2 (5 bases each). Trimming stripped 4 bases from V and 5 bases from J, with 15 bases between. Germline CDR1 and CDR2: SGDLS and YYNGEE. The CDR3 loop spans 14 amino acids.